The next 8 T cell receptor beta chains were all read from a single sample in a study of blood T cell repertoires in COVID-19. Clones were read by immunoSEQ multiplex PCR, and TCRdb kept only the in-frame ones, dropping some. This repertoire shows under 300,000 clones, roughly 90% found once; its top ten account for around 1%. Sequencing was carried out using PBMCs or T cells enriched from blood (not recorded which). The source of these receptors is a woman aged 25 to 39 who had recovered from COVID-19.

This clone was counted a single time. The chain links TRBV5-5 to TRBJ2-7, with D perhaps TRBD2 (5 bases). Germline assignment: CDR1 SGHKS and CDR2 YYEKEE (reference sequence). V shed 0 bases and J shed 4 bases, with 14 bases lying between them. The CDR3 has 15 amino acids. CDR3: CASSLEGFWRYEQYF. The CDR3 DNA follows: TGTGCCAGCAGCTTGGAAGGCTTTTGGAGGTACGAGCAGTACTTC.

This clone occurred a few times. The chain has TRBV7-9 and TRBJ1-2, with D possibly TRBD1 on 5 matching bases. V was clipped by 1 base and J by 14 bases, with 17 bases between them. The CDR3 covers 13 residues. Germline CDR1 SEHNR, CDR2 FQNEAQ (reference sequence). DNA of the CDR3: TGTGCCAGCAGCTTAGGATGGACAACCCTTGGGACCTTC. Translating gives CASSLGWTTLGTF. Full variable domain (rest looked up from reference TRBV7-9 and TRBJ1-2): DTGVSQNPRHKITKRGQNVTFRCDPISEHNRLYWYRQTLGQGPEFLTYFQNEAQLEKSRLLSDRFSAERPKGSFSTLEIQRTEQGDSAMYLCASSLGWTTLGTFGSGTRLTVV.

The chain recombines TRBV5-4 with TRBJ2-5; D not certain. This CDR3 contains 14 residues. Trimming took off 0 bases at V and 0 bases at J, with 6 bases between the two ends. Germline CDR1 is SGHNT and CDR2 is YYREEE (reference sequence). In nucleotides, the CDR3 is TGTGCCAGCAGCTTGGTGGAGTACCAAGAGACCCAGTACTTC. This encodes CASSLVEYQETQYF.

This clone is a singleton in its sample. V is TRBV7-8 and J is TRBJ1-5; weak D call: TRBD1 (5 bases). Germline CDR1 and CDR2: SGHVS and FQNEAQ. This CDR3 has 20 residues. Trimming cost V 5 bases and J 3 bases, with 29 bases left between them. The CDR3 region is CASSPQEGHFQENPNQPQHF. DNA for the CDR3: TGTGCCAGCAGCCCCCAAGAAGGACATTTCCAAGAGAACCCCAATCAGCCCCAGCATTTT.

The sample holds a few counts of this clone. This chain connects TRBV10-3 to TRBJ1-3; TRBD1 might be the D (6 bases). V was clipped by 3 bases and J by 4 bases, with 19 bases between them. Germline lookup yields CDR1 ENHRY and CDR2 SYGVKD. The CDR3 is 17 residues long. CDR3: CAISDRPGQPSGNTIYF. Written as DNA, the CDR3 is TGTGCCATCAGTGATCGGCCAGGACAGCCCTCGGGAAACACCATATATTTT.

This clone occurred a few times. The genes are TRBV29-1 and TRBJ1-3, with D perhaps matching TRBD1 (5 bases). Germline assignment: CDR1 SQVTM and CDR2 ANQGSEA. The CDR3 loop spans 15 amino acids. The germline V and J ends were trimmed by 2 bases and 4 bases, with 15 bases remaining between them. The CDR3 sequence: CSVEQGTKIGNTIYF. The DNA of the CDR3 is TGCAGCGTTGAACAGGGCACCAAAATCGGAAACACCATATATTTT.

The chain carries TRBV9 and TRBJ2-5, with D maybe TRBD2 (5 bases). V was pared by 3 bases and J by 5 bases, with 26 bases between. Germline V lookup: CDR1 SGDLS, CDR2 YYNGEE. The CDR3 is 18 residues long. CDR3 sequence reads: CASSDSPSGDESKETQYF. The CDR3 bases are TGTGCCAGCAGCGACTCTCCGAGCGGAGACGAAAGCAAGGAGACCCAGTACTTC.

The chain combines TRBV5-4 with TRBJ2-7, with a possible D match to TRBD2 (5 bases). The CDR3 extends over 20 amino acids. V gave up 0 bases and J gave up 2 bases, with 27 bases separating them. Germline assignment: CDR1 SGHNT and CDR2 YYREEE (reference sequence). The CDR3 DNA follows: TGTGCCAGCAGCTTGGGAGATGTACTAGTTCCGAGACTTGGAGCCTACGAGCAGTACTTC. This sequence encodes CASSLGDVLVPRLGAYEQYF.